Below, 19 T cell receptor beta chains from the same sample are listed, as sequenced in a study of sequential checkpoint blockade in melanoma. Treatment described: randomized to nivolumab then ipilimumab (arm A) or the reverse (arm B). The method was immunoSEQ multiplex PCR; TCRdb's version includes in-frame clones alone and lacks a portion of them. Of 40,000 or so clones listed, roughly 32% are singletons. Sequenced material: tumor tissue (inferred from file names), taken from a patient given nivolumab and ipilimumab in sequence. These receptors all stem from a human donor with melanoma.

In this sample, this clone turned up a few times. The rearrangement links TRBV6-8 to TRBJ2-7, with 11 bases matching TRBD1. CDR1 MNHGY and CDR2 SAAAGT come from the germline V gene. The CDR3 runs 14 residues. The trim removed 5 bases at V and 3 bases at J, leaving 3 bases unmatched. The CDR3 protein is CASSAGTGGYEQYF. CDR3 DNA: TGTGCCAGCAGTGCGGGGACAGGGGGCTACGAGCAGTACTTC.

The chain joins TRBV6-8 to TRBJ1-6, with 9 bases fitting TRBD1. The junction had 9 bases not matched to a gene; V was cut back by 5 bases and J by 7 bases. The germline V gene has CDR1 MNHGY and CDR2 SAAAGT. The CDR3 contains 16 residues. CDR3 coding DNA: TGTGCCAGCAGTCTCGCCGGGACAGGGAGCAATTCACCCCTCCACTTT. Translated, it gives CASSLAGTGSNSPLHF.

CDR3 DNA sequence: TGTGCCAGCAGTTACTGGGGGGTCCAAGAGACCCAGTACTTC. This codes for CASSYWGVQETQYF. The rearrangement joins TRBV6-8 to TRBJ2-5, with D tentatively TRBD2 (6 bases). V was cut by 1 base and J by 1 base, with 7 bases left in between. The CDR3 loop spans 14 amino acids. Germline CDR1 reads MNHGY; CDR2 reads SAAAGT.

The CDR3 spells CASSPRVIPYNEQFF. The CDR3 nucleotides are TGTGCCAGCTCACCAAGAGTTATTCCCTACAATGAGCAGTTCTTC. This chain links TRBV18 with TRBJ2-1; no clear D gene. CDR3 size: 15 residues. Germline loops: CDR1 KGHSH, CDR2 LQKENI. V was trimmed by 2 bases and J by 2 bases, leaving 10 bases between them.

This clone was counted between two and nine times. The V gene is TRBV12-5, the J gene TRBJ2-6; D perhaps matches TRBD1 (6 bases). Germline V gene lookup returns CDR1 LGHNT and CDR2 FRNRAP. The CDR3 extends over 17 amino acids. CDR3 sequence (DNA): TGTGCCATCAAAATAGACAGGCTGGTGGCGGGGGCCAACGTCCTGACTTTC. Amino acids: CAIKIDRLVAGANVLTF.

At least ten counts were recorded for this clone. The V and J genes are TRBV11-3 and TRBJ1-1; D might be TRBD1 (6 bases). This CDR3 is 17 amino acids long. CDR1 is SGHNT and CDR2 is YENEEA in the germline V gene. V was trimmed by 5 bases and J by 1 base, leaving 20 bases between them. CDR3 in amino acids: CASSEAGGGSGNTEAFF. Written as DNA, the CDR3 is TGTGCCAGCAGCGAGGCGGGGGGCGGGAGTGGGAACACTGAAGCTTTCTTT.

This chain connects TRBV18 to TRBJ1-1; D gene uncertain. The ends were cut back, 1 base at V and 0 bases at J, with 12 bases in the middle. The CDR3 length is 16 residues. Germline V gene lookup returns CDR1 KGHSH and CDR2 LQKENI. The CDR3: CASSPLTGGVNTEAFF. Here the CDR3 DNA reads TGTGCCAGCTCACCACTAACGGGCGGGGTGAACACTGAAGCTTTCTTT. The full variable domain, in which reference TRBV18 and TRBJ1-1 provide the parts outside the CDR3, is NAGVMQNPRHLVRRRGQEARLRCSPMKGHSHVYWYRQLPEEGLKFMVYLQKENIIDESGMPKERFSAEFPKEGPSILRIQQVVRGDSAAYFCASSPLTGGVNTEAFFGQGTRLTVV.

The V call is TRBV30, the J call TRBJ2-7; 7 bases map to TRBD1. Germline V CDR1 and CDR2: GTSNPN, SVGIG (reference sequence). J lost 0 bases, V lost 2 bases, and 4 bases had no gene match. The CDR3 is 14 residues long. The CDR3 DNA reads TGTGCCTGGAGTAGGGGGCCCCCCTCCTACGAGCAGTACTTC. As protein: CAWSRGPPSYEQYF.

This clone has only a few counts. The chain employs TRBV12-5 and TRBJ2-3; D is unresolved. Germline CDR1 and CDR2: LGHNT and FRNRAP. The CDR3 loop spans 15 amino acids. CDR3 sequence: CASMVTPYSTDTQYF. As DNA, the CDR3 is TGTGCCAGCATGGTAACCCCCTATAGCACAGATACGCAGTATTTT.

This clone came up once. The chain couples TRBV30 to TRBJ2-2; no clear D. V shed 4 bases and J shed 4 bases, with 7 bases lying between them. Germline CDR1 and CDR2: GTSNPN and SVGIG (reference sequence). CDR3 size: 12 residues. CDR3 residues: CAWTDSTGELFF. CDR3 DNA sequence: TGTGCCTGGACGGATTCCACCGGGGAGCTGTTTTTT.

This sequence joins TRBV19 and TRBJ1-1, with 8 bases aligning to TRBD1. This CDR3 region has 16 residues. With 1 base clipped from V and 0 bases from J, the junction kept 4 bases outside the gene matches. The germline V gene has CDR1 LNHDA and CDR2 SQIVND (reference sequence). This chain's CDR3 is CASSIGRQGLNTEAFF. The CDR3, as DNA: TGTGCCAGTAGTATAGGTAGACAGGGGTTGAACACTGAAGCTTTCTTT.

The rearrangement uses TRBV11-3 and TRBJ2-1; 7 bases line up with TRBD2. The CDR3 spans 16 residues. Germline lookup yields CDR1 SGHNT and CDR2 YENEEA. V trimming: 5 bases; J trimming: 3 bases; junction bases outside the gene matches: 10. CDR3 DNA sequence: TGTGCCAGCAGCGACGAGTGGGGGGGAGGCTACAATGAGCAGTTCTTC. Translation gives CASSDEWGGGYNEQFF. The whole variable domain, filled in from reference TRBV11-3 and TRBJ2-1, reads EAGVVQSPRYKIIEKKQPVAFWCNPISGHNTLYWYLQNLGQGPELLIRYENEEAVDDSQLPKDRFSAERLKGVDSTLKIQPAELGDSAVYLCASSDEWGGGYNEQFFGPGTRLTVL.

This clone has more than one count but fewer than ten. The genes are TRBV23-1 and TRBJ2-7; D is possibly TRBD1 (6 bases). TRBV23-1 carries the ORF label, with uncertain function. The CDR3 spans 13 residues. Trimming stripped 6 bases from V and 3 bases from J, with 12 bases between. The CDR3 region is CASSLQDSYEQYF. The CDR3 region has the DNA TGCGCCAGCAGCTTACAGGACAGCTACGAGCAGTACTTC.

This clone was seen only a few times. The rearrangement joins TRBV9 to TRBJ1-4; D remains unclear. The CDR3 extends over 19 amino acids. The germline V gene encodes CDR1 SGDLS and CDR2 YYNGEE. V shed 5 bases and J shed 0 bases, with 23 bases lying between them. The CDR3 sequence is CASSFPREGGFTTNEKLFF. The CDR3 coding sequence is TGTGCCAGCAGTTTCCCGCGGGAGGGCGGGTTCACAACTAATGAAAAACTGTTTTTT.

The chain has TRBV11-3 and TRBJ2-2; 8 bases map to TRBD1. Germline CDR1 is SGHNT and CDR2 is YENEEA. Losses at the gene ends were 5 bases for V and 4 bases for J; bases not matched to a gene: 6. The CDR3 spans 15 residues. The CDR3 DNA reads as TGTGCCAGCAGCATCCAGGGACAGGTCACCGGGGAGCTGTTTTTT. Amino acid sequence: CASSIQGQVTGELFF.

The rearrangement links TRBV5-1 to TRBJ2-3; D is perhaps TRBD1 or TRBD2 (10 bases each). CDR1 is SGHRS, CDR2 YFSETQ, per germline. Trimming removed 0 bases at V and 3 bases at J, with 26 bases between. The CDR3 is 20 residues long. The CDR3 nucleotides are TGCGCCAGCAGCTTGGGACAGGGGGCGATGGCTAGCGGGAGAACAGATACGCAGTATTTT. It is translated as CASSLGQGAMASGRTDTQYF.

The count of this clone is one. The chain joins TRBV29-1 to TRBJ2-3; TRBD1 agrees at 7 bases. Germline CDR1 reads SQVTM; CDR2 reads ANQGSEA. The CDR3 sequence is 16 residues long. V was clipped by 4 bases and J by 3 bases; unmatched bases: 13. CDR3 sequence (DNA): TGCAGCGTTGGGGGTCCTGACAGGGAAGGGACAGATACGCAGTATTTT. It translates to CSVGGPDREGTDTQYF.

The chain combines TRBV6-8 with TRBJ1-2; D unresolved. This CDR3 has 13 residues. CDR1 is MNHGY and CDR2 is SAAAGT in the germline V gene. V shed 6 bases and J shed 4 bases, with 12 bases lying between them. As DNA, the CDR3 is TGTGCCAGCAGAAAGGATGTTATCTATGGCTACACCTTC. Its translation is CASRKDVIYGYTF.

V gene TRBV19 combines with J gene TRBJ2-3; 7 bases line up with TRBD1. Germline V gene data show CDR1 as LNHDA and CDR2 as SQIVND (reference sequence). The CDR3 sequence is 15 residues long. The V gene end was trimmed by 6 bases and the J gene end by 2 bases; junction bases not matched to a gene: 8. CDR3 sequence reads: CASRNRGFYTDTQYF. The DNA for the CDR3 is TGTGCCAGTAGAAACAGGGGTTTCTACACAGATACGCAGTATTTT.